Following are 2 T cell receptor beta chains from one sample sequenced in a study of blood T cell repertoires in COVID-19 (dated by TCRdb to the early 2020s). Library preparation used the immunoSEQ multiplex PCR assay. The table comes from immuneACCESS by way of TCRdb, which keeps in-frame sequences with V and J called. Part of the clones is missing from these tables; in studies checked, under half for an unresolved V gene and the rest for unknown reasons. Here the sample has some 150,000 clones; approximately 80% occur a single time. 44% of the sample lies in the top ten. Sequencing used peripheral blood. These TCRs come from a human donor in a cohort sampled during active COVID-19.

For this clone: Other DNA variants within this sample encode the same CDR3. The gene calls are TRBV19 and TRBJ1-5; 7 bases align to TRBD1. CDR3 length: 12 residues. V trimming: 9 bases; J trimming: 4 bases; junction bases outside the gene matches: 3. Looked up from germline, CDR1 is LNHDA and CDR2 is SQIVND (reference sequence). The CDR3, as DNA: TGTGCCAGCCGACAGGGAAATCAGCCCCAGCATTTT. It encodes CASRQGNQPQHF.

V is TRBV10-3 and J is TRBJ1-1; D call uncertain. The length of the CDR3 is 14 residues. V lost 2 bases, J lost 0 bases, and 7 bases lay in between. Germline CDR1 ENHRY, CDR2 SYGVKD. The CDR3 loop reads CAISEVPVNTEAFF. The DNA for the CDR3 is TGTGCCATCAGTGAGGTCCCAGTGAACACTGAAGCTTTCTTT.